This entry is about one TCR beta chain. Its antigen is still unknown. No much larger clone is present one base from it, and per-base qualities are unavailable. The cohort comprised fewer than 700 healthy bone marrow donors. All cohort members were sampled while nominally healthy, although unrecorded immune exposures were likely present. The donor tested CMV seropositive and was one of the 289 seropositive cohort members. A peripheral blood sample was provided by each donor, and peripheral blood mononuclear cells were used for TCR beta sequencing. Genomic DNA was extracted from the blood cell samples with the Qiagen DNeasy Blood Extraction Kit. This record comes from a study of cytomegalovirus exposure and HLA in healthy donors (dated by TCRdb to 2016 to 2017). For the study in its entirety: An earlier analysis of more than 550 of the donors reported approximately 300 Gb of sequence data and 95 million to 120 million unique TCR beta sequences obtained from about 179 million T cells. Rather than using new phenotypic data, the later analysis identified candidate immune exposures from TCR beta sequences and from how often those sequences occurred across donors. In addition to the first cohort of roughly 700 subjects, a separate validation cohort of about 120 different subjects was used. Class I and class II HLA loci were covered by the typing at four-digit resolution. An early release covering just under 650 HLA-typed donors comprised approximately 290 gigabases of sequencing data and around 80 million unique TCR sequences. Donor age, sex, ethnicity and CMV serostatus were compiled together with the repertoire data. To predict cytomegalovirus infection status, the study brought together high-throughput TCR immunosequencing, statistical association of individual TCRs with disease status, and machine learning. The study aimed to test whether cataloging public T cell receptors could reveal signatures of past pathogen exposure. On average, around 240,000 unique TCR beta nucleotide sequences were sequenced per donor among 398 genotyped donors of the cohort, with approximately 18% of those sequences being non-productive. An earlier analysis of 587 of the donors applied high-throughput TCR beta sequencing to assess whether each TCR beta V gene segment acted as functional or pseudogenic. Every repertoire in the discovery cohort had been generated on one and the same sequencing platform. A later genetic analysis took genome-wide SNP genotypes for about 65% of the 666 donors and used that subset as a discovery cohort. Typing coverage varied by locus: about 629-640 donors for A, B, C, DRB1 and DQB1; roughly 520 for DQA1; approximately 570 for DPA1; fewer than 480 for DPB1. Five DR-DQ haplotypes were handled as single units for association and clustering, since linkage in the cohort was strong. A later analysis re-examined previously published TCR beta repertoires from about 670 donors and added high-resolution HLA genotyping to investigate patterns of TCR occurrence. The study profiled the T cell repertoires of approximately 700 subjects by immunosequencing and related them to cytomegalovirus serostatus. Of the roughly 400 genotyped donors, about 80% fell in the genetic ancestry cluster associated with self-reported Caucasian donors. On the study overall, not on this receptor specifically: A further reported finding was that TCR beta sequences accurately predicted the HLA-A and HLA-B alleles for most subjects in the first cohort. Immune exposure information for the cohort was limited to CMV serostatus. This cohort had only TCR beta chains sequenced, and the lack of alpha or paired-chain data limited which features could be detected. According to a later analysis, most CMV-associated TCR beta chains appeared to be HLA-restricted, and the HLA associations seemed to be driven largely by CMV exposure. Across donors, most TCR sequences were observed very rarely, whereas some public TCRs were present in many individuals. In a later analysis, HLA-associated TCR beta chains showed more clonal expansion and lower generation probabilities than non-associated chains that were equally common. Correlated functional status among segregating V segments might be attributable to linkage disequilibrium, but an unknown experimental factor could not be ruled out. In a later genetic analysis, a missense DCLRE1C variant was associated with V-gene and J-gene trimming of TCR beta chains, and the association was replicated in an independent cohort. In an earlier analysis of some 640 of the donors, most TCR beta V segments were observed in productive rearrangements about 87% or about 30% of the time, broadly matching IMGT annotations. Strong co-occurrence of HLA alleles, especially DR and DQ, made assigning TCR associations to individual alleles difficult. Cytomegalovirus status was reported to be diagnosed by the classifier with high specificity and sensitivity in both the original and validation cohorts. The study listed 164 TCR beta chains as associated with cytomegalovirus. A later analysis reported that several top co-occurrence clusters appeared linked to parvovirus B19, influenza, CMV and Epstein-Barr virus. Approximately 16 rarely observed V segments, including chromosome 9 orphons, were excluded from the earlier analysis of just under 600 of the donors because counts were too low. According to a later genetic analysis, donors in an Asian-associated ancestry cluster had fewer N-insertions in productive TCRs than the approximately 650-donor mean. According to a later analysis, TCR association rates differed among HLA loci, with DRB1 alleles showing the most associated TCRs and HLA-C alleles showing the fewest. It was suggested by the authors that the approach could potentially be generalized to other disease states and immunological phenotypes. A cluster of highly shared sequence variants was judged likely to be a technical artifact of the sequencing pipeline. Because HLA typing was missing for some donors at each locus, association tests included only the typed subset. At a false discovery rate of 0.05, a later analysis linked some 17,000 TCR beta sequences to specific HLA alleles. In vitro tests confirmed that a few of the cytomegalovirus-associated TCR beta chains recognize cytomegalovirus antigens. Some IMGT-functional V segments, including TRBV6-2 and TRBV6-3, could not be distinguished by the 87-base-pair reads and were therefore excluded. Roughly uniform sequencing depth across donors was assumed in presence/absence analyses, although this assumption may not hold.

Library generation was performed with the immunoSEQ multiplex PCR assay. The multiplex PCR relied on a mix of 60 forward primers for TCR Vbeta segments and 13 reverse primers for TCR Jbeta segments. The CDR3 region of rearranged TCR beta genes was amplified from genomic DNA with a multiplex PCR assay. The amplified TCR beta libraries were sequenced on the Illumina HiSeq System as 87-base-pair reads. The authors processed their data as follows. A later analysis counted about 80 million unique TCR beta chains across the 666 repertoires, and around 9.9 million of these chains were shared by at least two donors. Raw reads were error-corrected and collapsed into unique sequences with a nearest-neighbor algorithm that merged closely related sequences to remove PCR and sequencing errors. V, D and J gene segments were assigned by aligning CDR3 sequences to IMGT reference sequences. For a sequence to be retained, a match of at least six nucleotides was required to both a V gene segment and a J gene segment. A rearrangement was called productive if the CDR3 had no stop codons and remained in frame with V and J, and every other rearrangement was called non-productive. Following IMGT convention, CDR3 was defined as the stretch from the second conserved V-encoded cysteine up to the conserved J-encoded phenylalanine. The earlier analysis of some 550 of the donors excluded any sequence lacking an unambiguous match to a single V gene segment. An earlier analysis of 587 of the donors called V segments functional above 56.7% productive rearrangements and segregating when the between-donor standard deviation exceeded 5%. A statistical classification framework was built to diagnose cytomegalovirus status from the catalog of TCR beta chain sequences. In a later analysis, TCR nucleotide sequences were compared against IMGT/GENE-DB human TR gene sequences so that V and J genes could be assigned. Using the TCRdist pipeline, a later analysis assigned CDR3 sequences along with most-parsimonious VDJ recombination scenarios. A later analysis defined each TCR beta chain by its CDR3 amino acid sequence plus V-gene family, and excluded reads lacking a unique V-gene family. In a later analysis, fewer than 600 highly shared, low-generation-probability nucleotide sequences were removed to address suspected cross-contamination and a sequencing artifact. In a later analysis, a clonal expansion index was calculated for each public chain from normalized within-repertoire ranks of inferred template counts. Generation probabilities in a later analysis came from a VDJ recombination model fitted to out-of-frame rearrangements, and those results were checked against IGoR. A later analysis scored TCR-TCR, TCR-HLA and TCR-CMV co-occurrence with hypergeometric tests, applying a repertoire-size bias correction to TCR pairs. To estimate false discovery rates, a later analysis permuted the HLA or CMV assignments 20 times. A later analysis grouped co-occurring TCRs with DBSCAN, adding TCRdist sequence similarity when clustering within HLA-allele-positive subsets. Co-occurrence clustering excluded repertoires with fewer than 30,000 or more than 120,000 public chains, plus five with anomalous nucleotide sharing. TCRdb stores this immuneACCESS table with in-frame sequences only. Part of the clones is absent; in the studies checked, under half of the shortfall reflects unresolved V genes, and no reason is known for the rest. V and J calls and clone size are copied from that table; D and trimming were computed from the DNA. For this sample the table gives roughly 130,000 clones, of which roughly 68% were detected only once. The ten largest clones take up around 5.5% of the sample.

V loses 6 bases, J loses 5 bases, and the germline ends lie 11 bases apart. The germline V gene supplies CDR1 SNHLY and CDR2 FYNNEI. The CDR3 runs 14 residues from the cysteine to the phenylalanine. This entry keeps only the CDR3 DNA: 42 bases, framed from base 1. The V gene is TRBV2 and the J gene is TRBJ1-6, with no D gene named confidently. The TCR was taken from a woman between 45 and 60 years old in good health and CMV-seropositive. Sequencing was performed on PBMCs. The DNA is as follows: TGTGCCAGCAGGCGTGGGCGAGATAATTCACCCCTCCACTTT. It translates to CASRRGRDNSPLHF.